This is a list of T cell receptor beta chains from one sample in a study of blood T cell repertoires in COVID-19. Only in-frame clones appear in the TCRdb table, and some are missing; sequencing was by immunoSEQ multiplex PCR. The data hold 200,000 to 250,000 clones, with 86% observed a single time. Source material: peripheral blood. These receptors originate from a man aged 25-45 years who had recovered from COVID-19. The CDR3 runs from the conserved cysteine through the conserved F or W. The D gene is left open where the match is weak. Clone sizes are given selectively: once, few, many, or a class where the clone is expanded.

abundance	v_gene	d_gene	j_gene	CDR3aa	CDR3nt
NA	TRBV30	TRBD2	TRBJ2-7	CAWEEGLAAGFSSYEQYF	TGTGCCTGGGAGGAGGGACTAGCGGCCGGATTTAGCTCCTACGAGCAGTACTTC
NA	TRBV5-4	NA	TRBJ2-2	CASSDKTVNTGELFF	TGTGCCAGCAGCGATAAGACAGTGAACACCGGGGAGCTGTTTTTT
NA	TRBV11-2	NA	TRBJ2-7	CASSLDLWSRGYEQYF	TGTGCCAGCAGCTTAGATCTCTGGTCCCGGGGCTACGAGCAGTACTTC
once	TRBV5-4	TRBD1	TRBJ1-4	CASSLTGGDEKLFF	TGTGCCAGCAGCTTGACAGGGGGTGATGAAAAACTGTTTTTT
NA	TRBV28	NA	TRBJ1-3	CASSLGSLNTIYF	TGTGCCAGCAGTCTAGGATCCCTAAACACCATATATTTT
NA	TRBV9	TRBD1	TRBJ1-1	CASSPGDRGGTEAFF	TGTGCCAGCAGCCCTGGCGACAGGGGCGGCACTGAAGCTTTCTTT
NA	TRBV14	NA	TRBJ2-7	CASSHRTQSYEQYF	TGTGCCAGCAGCCACAGGACACAATCCTACGAGCAGTACTTC
few	TRBV5-6	NA	TRBJ2-5	CASSRAEVKTQYF	TGTGCCAGCAGCCGGGCGGAGGTGAAGACCCAGTACTTC
once	TRBV27	NA	TRBJ1-4	CASRGAGKLFF	TGTGCCAGCAGGGGCGCCGGCAAACTGTTTTTT
few	TRBV10-3	TRBD1	TRBJ2-5	CAISEGQVPETQYF	TGTGCCATCAGTGAGGGACAGGTCCCAGAGACCCAGTACTTC
NA	TRBV7-6	NA	TRBJ1-1	CASSFSEFGEAFF	TGTGCCAGCAGCTTCAGCGAGTTCGGTGAAGCTTTCTTT
NA	TRBV6-5	NA	TRBJ2-7	CASSAVAGALYEQYF	TGTGCCAGCAGCGCGGTGGCAGGGGCCCTCTACGAGCAGTACTTC
NA	TRBV27	NA	TRBJ1-1	CASSLLMNTEAFF	TGTGCCAGCAGTTTATTAATGAACACTGAAGCTTTCTTT
NA	TRBV4-3	TRBD2	TRBJ2-3	CASSQGRAGGPRGDTQYF	TGCGCCAGCAGCCAAGGGAGAGCGGGGGGGCCACGGGGTGATACGCAGTATTTT
once	TRBV10-2	NA	TRBJ2-3	CASSAGTDTQYF	TGCGCCAGCAGTGCAGGCACAGATACGCAGTATTTT
NA	TRBV5-4	TRBD1	TRBJ2-3	CASSLPGTADTQYF	TGTGCCAGCAGCCTCCCCGGGACAGCAGATACGCAGTATTTT
NA	TRBV7-6	TRBD2	TRBJ2-1	CASSLVGLAGGNEQFF	TGTGCCAGCAGCTTAGTAGGACTAGCGGGGGGGAATGAGCAGTTCTTC
once	TRBV7-6	NA	TRBJ1-2	CASSLVGGNYGYTF	TGTGCCAGCAGCTTAGTTGGGGGGAATTATGGCTACACCTTC
NA	TRBV19	TRBD2	TRBJ2-3	CASSWLAGGPDTQYF	TGTGCCAGTAGTTGGCTAGCGGGGGGGCCAGATACGCAGTATTTT
NA	TRBV2	NA	TRBJ1-2	CASKAGANYGYTF	TGTGCCAGCAAGGCGGGGGCAAACTATGGCTACACCTTC
NA	TRBV7-9	TRBD1	TRBJ2-7	CASSIGQGLYEQYF	TGTGCCAGCAGCATCGGACAGGGGTTGTACGAGCAGTACTTC
NA	TRBV7-6	TRBD1	TRBJ2-3	CASSPKTGVYTDTQYF	TGTGCCAGCAGCCCAAAGACAGGGGTATACACAGATACGCAGTATTTT
NA	TRBV10-3	TRBD1	TRBJ1-6	CAISPGAGTGGNSPLHF	TGTGCCATCAGTCCGGGAGCCGGGACAGGGGGAAATTCACCCCTCCACTTT
NA	TRBV19	NA	TRBJ1-1	CASSIKAGTEAFF	TGTGCCAGTAGTATTAAGGCAGGCACTGAAGCTTTCTTT
NA	TRBV5-1	TRBD1	TRBJ2-1	CASSYSTGQGTYNEQFF	TGCGCCAGCAGCTACTCGACAGGGCAAGGGACCTACAATGAGCAGTTCTTC
NA	TRBV11-3	NA	TRBJ1-1	CASSGHTGEAFF	TGTGCCAGCAGCGGGCACACAGGGGAAGCTTTCTTT
NA	TRBV6-5	NA	TRBJ1-2	CASSYSPRGGYTF	TGTGCCAGCAGTTACTCCCCCCGGGGTGGCTACACCTTC
NA	TRBV24-1	TRBD2	TRBJ2-1	CATSAPGAGGQNEQFF	TGTGCCACCAGTGCCCCTGGGGCGGGGGGGCAGAATGAGCAGTTCTTC
NA	TRBV6-5	NA	TRBJ1-4	CASSLAGWDEKLFF	TGTGCCAGCAGTTTGGCAGGGTGGGATGAAAAACTGTTTTTT
NA	TRBV6-5	NA	TRBJ2-3	CASSYSGGSTDTQYF	TGTGCCAGCAGTTACTCGGGGGGTAGCACAGATACGCAGTATTTT
few	TRBV7-6	TRBD1	TRBJ1-1	CASSLAHTGGTEAFF	TGTGCCAGCAGCTTAGCCCATACAGGGGGCACTGAAGCTTTCTTT
NA	TRBV27	NA	TRBJ2-7	CASSERGRAYEQYF	TGTGCCAGCAGTGAGAGGGGGAGGGCCTACGAGCAGTACTTC
once	TRBV7-9	NA	TRBJ1-4	CASSLVWQNELFF	TGTGCCAGCAGCTTAGTTTGGCAGAACGAACTGTTTTTT
NA	TRBV6-5	TRBD1	TRBJ1-1	CASSTDRAAEAFF	TGTGCCAGCAGCACCGACAGGGCAGCTGAAGCTTTCTTT
NA	TRBV11-2	NA	TRBJ2-7	CASSLVGGEQYF	TGTGCCAGCAGCTTAGTAGGGGGAGAGCAGTACTTC
NA	TRBV12-3/TRBV12-4	NA	TRBJ1-1	CASSFTANTEAFF	TGTGCCAGCAGTTTTACAGCGAACACTGAAGCTTTCTTT
once	TRBV6-5	TRBD1	TRBJ1-1	CASSPQGVNTEAFF	TGTGCCAGCAGTCCACAGGGGGTGAACACTGAAGCTTTCTTT
NA	TRBV5-1	TRBD2	TRBJ2-3	CASSFVPSGYTDTQYF	TGCGCCAGCAGCTTTGTCCCTAGCGGCTACACAGATACGCAGTATTTT
once	TRBV12-3/TRBV12-4	NA	TRBJ1-1	CASSLGAEAFF	TGTGCCAGCAGTTTGGGCGCTGAAGCTTTCTTT
NA	TRBV2	TRBD1	TRBJ1-1	CASRPTGKPEAFF	TGTGCCAGCAGGCCGACAGGGAAACCTGAAGCTTTCTTT
NA	TRBV5-6	NA	TRBJ1-4	CASSLVRGTNEKLFF	TGTGCCAGCAGCTTGGTTCGCGGGACTAATGAAAAACTGTTTTTT
NA	TRBV7-9	NA	TRBJ2-3	CASSDLWTAGKADTQYF	TGTGCCAGCAGCGATTTATGGACAGCGGGGAAGGCAGATACGCAGTATTTT
NA	TRBV10-2	NA	TRBJ1-6	CASSESGAASPLHF	TGCGCCAGCAGTGAGTCGGGGGCGGCCTCACCCCTCCACTTT
NA	TRBV23-1	NA	TRBJ1-5	CASSHRGKRRSQPQHF	TGCGCCAGCAGTCATCGGGGTAAACGACGGAGTCAGCCCCAGCATTTT
NA	TRBV11-2	NA	TRBJ2-5	CASSLRWETQYF	TGTGCCAGCAGCTTGAGGTGGGAGACCCAGTACTTC
NA	TRBV27	NA	TRBJ2-3	CASSYQVGDTQYF	TGTGCCAGCAGTTATCAGGTGGGAGATACGCAGTATTTT
once	TRBV19	TRBD1	TRBJ1-5	CASSPLGTAPNQPQHF	TGTGCCAGTTCTCCCCTCGGGACAGCCCCAAATCAGCCCCAGCATTTT
NA	TRBV28	NA	TRBJ1-1	CASTSDTFEAFF	TGTGCCAGCACCTCTGACACATTTGAAGCTTTCTTT
NA	TRBV11-2	TRBD1	TRBJ2-7	CASRSSDRGYEQYF	TGTGCCAGCAGGTCCTCTGACAGGGGTTACGAGCAGTACTTC
few	TRBV6-4	NA	TRBJ2-1	CASSDLLIGVNEQFF	TGTGCCAGCAGTGACTTACTGATAGGAGTCAATGAGCAGTTCTTC
NA	TRBV6-5	NA	TRBJ1-2	CASAQGLPEGYTF	TGTGCCAGCGCCCAGGGGCTCCCGGAGGGCTACACCTTC
NA	TRBV4-2	TRBD1	TRBJ2-7	CASSQEDRVGSYEQYF	TGTGCCAGCAGCCAAGAAGACAGGGTTGGTTCCTACGAGCAGTACTTC
NA	TRBV29-1	NA	TRBJ1-1	CSSLGFGSTEAFF	TGCAGCTCCCTCGGGTTTGGGAGCACTGAAGCTTTCTTT
once	TRBV3-1/TRBV3-2	TRBD1	TRBJ1-1	CASSPTGGIRVGAEAFF	TGTGCCAGCAGCCCTACAGGGGGCATAAGGGTAGGCGCTGAAGCTTTCTTT
NA	TRBV11-2	NA	TRBJ1-5	CASSLDSVQPQHF	TGTGCCAGCAGCTTAGACTCCGTTCAGCCCCAGCATTTT
once	TRBV7-2	NA	TRBJ1-2	CASSSDSSYLYGYTF	TGTGCCAGCAGCTCTGACAGCTCCTACCTCTATGGCTACACCTTC
NA	TRBV4-1	TRBD1	TRBJ1-5	CASSPFPRQGAPGGQPQHF	TGCGCCAGCAGCCCATTCCCGAGACAGGGGGCGCCGGGGGGTCAGCCCCAGCATTTT
NA	TRBV7-8	TRBD2	TRBJ2-5	CASSGLGLAVETQYF	TGTGCCAGCAGCGGATTGGGACTAGCGGTCGAGACCCAGTACTTC
NA	TRBV7-9	TRBD1	TRBJ1-2	CASSLGGPETGYGYTF	TGTGCCAGCAGCTTAGGGGGTCCCGAGACAGGGTATGGCTACACCTTC
NA	TRBV10-3	NA	TRBJ1-6	CAISSDTLSSYNSPLHF	TGTGCCATCAGTTCGGACACCCTGAGCTCCTATAATTCACCCCTCCACTTT